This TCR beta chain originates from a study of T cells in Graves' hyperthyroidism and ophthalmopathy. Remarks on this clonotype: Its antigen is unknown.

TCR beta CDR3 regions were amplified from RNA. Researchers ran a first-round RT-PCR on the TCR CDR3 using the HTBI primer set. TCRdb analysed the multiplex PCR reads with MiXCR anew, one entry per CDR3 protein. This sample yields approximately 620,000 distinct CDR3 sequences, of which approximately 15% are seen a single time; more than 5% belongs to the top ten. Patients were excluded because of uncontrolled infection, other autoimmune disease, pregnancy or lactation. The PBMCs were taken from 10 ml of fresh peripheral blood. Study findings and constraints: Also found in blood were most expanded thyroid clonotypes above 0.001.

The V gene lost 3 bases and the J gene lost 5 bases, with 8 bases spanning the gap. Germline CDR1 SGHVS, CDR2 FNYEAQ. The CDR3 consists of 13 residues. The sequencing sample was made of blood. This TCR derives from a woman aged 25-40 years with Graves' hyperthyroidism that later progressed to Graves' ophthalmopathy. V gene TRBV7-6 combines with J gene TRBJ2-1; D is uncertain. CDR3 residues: CASSFFGDNEQFF. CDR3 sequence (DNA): TGTGCCAGCAGCTTCTTCGGCGACAATGAGCAGTTCTTC.